What follows are 25 T cell receptor beta chains derived from one specimen sequenced in a study of T cells after yellow fever vaccination. TCRdb ran MiXCR on the 5' RACE reads and lists one entry per CDR3 protein. The repertoire consists of under 550,000 distinct CDR3 sequences, with just over 20% occurring once and the leading ten covering roughly 16%. The sample here was PBMCs, taken about 21 days after the first yellow fever vaccination. The receptors shown here come from a man younger than 30 who received the YFV17D yellow fever vaccine.

The CDR3 loop is CASSFPGPWNEQYF. CDR3 DNA sequence: TGCGCCAGCAGCTTTCCGGGACCCTGGAACGAGCAGTACTTC. The chain joins TRBV5-1 to TRBJ2-7; D assignment may be TRBD1 or TRBD2 (5 bases each). V was shortened by 2 bases and J by 5 bases, with 14 bases between the two germline ends. Germline V gene sequence: CDR1 SGHRS, CDR2 YFSETQ. The CDR3 is 14 amino acids.

This clonotype turned up a few times. The chain joins TRBV7-3 to TRBJ2-2, with D unclear. V was shortened by 1 base and J by 7 bases, with 4 bases between the two germline ends. This CDR3 spans 12 amino acids. Per germline, CDR1 SGHTA and CDR2 FQGTGA. The CDR3, as DNA: TGTGCCAGCAGCTTAAACGGCGGGGAGCTGTTTTTT. Encoded protein: CASSLNGGELFF. Looking up the rest from reference TRBV7-3 and TRBJ2-2 gives the full variable domain: GAGVSQTPSNKVTEKGKYVELRCDPISGHTALYWYRQSLGQGPEFLIYFQGTGAADDSGLPNDRFFAVRPEGSVSTLKIQRTERGDSAVYLCASSLNGGELFFGEGSRLTVL.

This clonotype was recorded at least ten times. The chain has TRBV18 and TRBJ2-7, with TRBD1 identical over 9 bases. Looked up from germline, CDR1 is KGHSH and CDR2 is LQKENI. The CDR3 runs 14 residues. The ends lost 5 bases at V and 3 bases at J; junction bases unmatched: 5. The CDR3 region is CASSSGTGSYEQYF. Here the CDR3 DNA reads TGTGCCAGCTCATCCGGGACAGGGAGCTACGAGCAGTACTTC.

This clonotype turned up a few times. The chain couples TRBV25-1 to TRBJ1-2; a weak D match, TRBD1 (5 bases). CDR3 length: 12 amino acids. Trimming took off 2 bases at V and 5 bases at J, with 6 bases between the two ends. Per the germline V gene, CDR1 is MGHDK and CDR2 is SYGVNS. The CDR3 sequence is CASSEEGYGYTF. In nucleotides, the CDR3 is TGTGCCAGCAGTGAAGAGGGGTATGGCTACACCTTC.

This clonotype was seen only a few times. The rearrangement joins TRBV27 to TRBJ2-5, with 9 positions matching TRBD2. Per the germline V gene, CDR1 is MNHEY and CDR2 is SMNVEV (reference sequence). Unmatched junction bases numbered 5, after V lost 2 bases and J lost 1 base. This CDR3 spans 16 amino acids. The CDR3 DNA reads as TGTGCCAGCAGTTTAACTTCAGCGGGGGGCCAAGAGACCCAGTACTTC. This gives the protein CASSLTSAGGQETQYF.

This clonotype was detected ten times or more. This sequence joins TRBV5-1 and TRBJ2-1; D is perhaps TRBD1 (6 bases). Deletions cut 3 bases from V and 0 bases from J, with 10 bases between. From germline, CDR1 is SGHRS and CDR2 YFSETQ. CDR3 length: 15 amino acids. CDR3 sequence reads: CASSSDRSSYNEQFF. CDR3 nucleotides: TGCGCCAGCAGCTCCGACAGGAGCTCCTACAATGAGCAGTTCTTC.

This clonotype was counted a few times. J is TRBJ2-2 and V is TRBV7-9; D possibly corresponds to TRBD2 (6 bases). V was cut by 5 bases and J by 4 bases, with 20 bases left in between. The CDR3 loop spans 17 amino acids. Germline CDR1 is SEHNR and CDR2 is FQNEAQ (reference sequence). Written as DNA, the CDR3 is TGTGCCAGCAGCCCAGTGGGGGGACGGGTCGGCACCGGGGAGCTGTTTTTT. It encodes CASSPVGGRVGTGELFF.

The chain couples TRBV20-1 to TRBJ2-5, with D maybe TRBD1 (5 bases). This CDR3 spans 14 amino acids. Germline CDR1 reads DFQATT; CDR2 reads SNEGSKA (reference sequence). Deletions cut 6 bases from V and 2 bases from J, with 16 bases between. Here the CDR3 DNA reads TGCAGTGCCGTCAACCCGACAGCTCAAGAGACCCAGTACTTC. Translation: CSAVNPTAQETQYF.

The rearrangement uses TRBV18 and TRBJ2-5, with D perhaps being TRBD1 or TRBD2 (5 bases each). This CDR3 has 14 amino acids. Germline CDR1 KGHSH, CDR2 LQKENI. Trimming cost V 3 bases and J 1 base, with 9 bases left between them. The CDR3 is CASSPRDAQETQYF. The DNA of the CDR3 is TGTGCCAGCTCACCCCGGGACGCCCAAGAGACCCAGTACTTC.

The chain employs TRBV5-5 and TRBJ2-7, with a tentative D call TRBD2 (6 bases). Trimming removed 4 bases at V and 6 bases at J, with 17 bases between. CDR1 SGHKS and CDR2 YYEKEE come from the germline V gene (reference sequence). The CDR3 extends over 14 amino acids. The CDR3 sequence is CASSRKGLLGEQYF. CDR3 bases: TGTGCCAGCAGCCGAAAGGGACTGCTCGGCGAGCAGTACTTC.

This clonotype was seen a handful of times. The chain employs TRBV29-1 and TRBJ2-3; D is undetermined. Looked up from germline, CDR1 is SQVTM and CDR2 is ANQGSEA. CDR3 length: 14 amino acids. Deletions cut 4 bases from V and 2 bases from J, with 13 bases between. The CDR3 protein is CSVVRRRVTDTQYF. DNA for the CDR3: TGCAGCGTTGTGAGGCGAAGGGTCACAGATACGCAGTATTTT.

The chain joins TRBV9 to TRBJ2-1; D perhaps matches TRBD2 (6 bases). Looked up from germline, CDR1 is SGDLS and CDR2 is YYNGEE. The CDR3 spans 13 residues. V gave up 1 base and J gave up 12 bases, with 14 bases separating them. The CDR3 DNA is TGTGCCAGCAGCGTAAGTCCGGCGGAGGGGCAGTTCTTC. It translates to CASSVSPAEGQFF.

This chain connects TRBV24-1 to TRBJ1-1, with D possibly being TRBD1 (5 bases). The CDR3 spans 13 residues. Trimming removed 7 bases from V and 0 bases from J, with 8 bases in between. Germline-derived CDR1 and CDR2 are KGHDR and SFDVKD. CDR3 protein: CATRRGVNTEAFF. The DNA of the CDR3 is TGTGCCACCAGAAGGGGAGTGAACACTGAAGCTTTCTTT.

The sample holds a few counts of this clonotype. This chain uses TRBV5-1 with TRBJ2-2; the D is unclear. The V and J ends lost 6 bases and 7 bases respectively, with 7 bases between them. This CDR3 comprises 11 residues. Germline V gives CDR1 SGHRS, CDR2 YFSETQ. The CDR3 bases are TGCGCCAGCACGCTCGGCGGGGAGCTGTTTTTT. Protein: CASTLGGELFF.

This clonotype was observed a few times. The chain joins TRBV10-3 to TRBJ1-6, with D perhaps matching TRBD1 (6 bases). Germline CDR1 reads ENHRY; CDR2 reads SYGVKD. The CDR3 length is 16 residues. V was pared by 6 bases and J by 1 base, with 13 bases between. CDR3: CAIRTGIGSYNSPLHF. Written as DNA, the CDR3 is TGTGCCATCAGGACAGGAATTGGGTCCTATAATTCACCCCTCCACTTT.

This clonotype appeared once. V and J are TRBV7-7 and TRBJ2-7; D call uncertain. V dropped 5 bases and J dropped 0 bases, with 8 bases sitting between them. The CDR3 totals 13 residues. CDR1 SSHAT and CDR2 FNYEAQ come from the germline V gene (reference sequence). The CDR3: CASSPLNSYEQYF. In DNA, the CDR3 is TGTGCCAGCAGCCCCCTCAACTCCTACGAGCAGTACTTC.

The chain carries TRBV4-1 and TRBJ1-6; D is unclear. CDR3 length equals 17 residues. From germline, CDR1 is MGHRA and CDR2 YSYEKL. The ends were cut back, 0 bases at V and 4 bases at J, with 13 bases in the middle. This chain's CDR3 is CASSQEGPGGYNSPLHF. Written as DNA, the CDR3 is TGCGCCAGCAGCCAAGAGGGCCCGGGAGGGTATAATTCACCCCTCCACTTT.

This chain joins TRBV10-3 and TRBJ2-5; 9 bases agree with TRBD1. After removal of 7 bases from V and 2 bases from J, the junction contained 11 bases not matched to a gene. Germline V lookup: CDR1 ENHRY, CDR2 SYGVKD. This CDR3 comprises 16 residues. The chain's CDR3 is CAIKGGTGRGQETQYF. The CDR3 DNA follows: TGTGCCATCAAGGGCGGGACAGGGAGGGGACAAGAGACCCAGTACTTC.

This chain joins TRBV29-1 and TRBJ2-5; D might be TRBD1 (5 bases). V lost 5 bases to trimming and J lost 1 base, with 14 bases between them. The CDR3 is made up of 14 amino acids. The germline V gene encodes CDR1 SQVTM and CDR2 ANQGSEA. The CDR3 DNA reads TGCAGCGTTCCCCAGGGCAGTCTCCAAGAGACCCAGTACTTC. As protein: CSVPQGSLQETQYF.

CDR3 in DNA: TGCAGCGCAACCCAGGACCAAGAGACCCAGTACTTC. Residues: CSATQDQETQYF. The chain combines TRBV29-1 with TRBJ2-5, with D unresolved. V lost 7 bases, J lost 0 bases, and 9 bases lay in between. The germline V gene encodes CDR1 SQVTM and CDR2 ANQGSEA. This CDR3 comprises 12 residues.

The CDR3 DNA is TGTGCCAGTAGTATAGTCCGGACTAGCGGACAAGAGACCCAGTACTTC. Protein: CASSIVRTSGQETQYF. The V call is TRBV19, the J call TRBJ2-5; 10 nucleotides line up with TRBD2. This CDR3 spans 16 amino acids. CDR1 and CDR2 from the germline V gene are LNHDA and SQIVND (reference sequence). V dropped 1 base and J dropped 2; count of bases not matched to a gene: 4.

There are a few counts of this clonotype. V usage is TRBV20-1 and J usage is TRBJ2-5; 7 bases line up with TRBD2. The germline gives CDR1 DFQATT, CDR2 SNEGSKA (reference sequence). Trimming at V came to 5 bases and at J to 2 bases, leaving 5 bases not matched to a gene. The CDR3 consists of 13 residues. The CDR3 loop is CSAPVSGQETQYF. Written as DNA, the CDR3 is TGCAGTGCTCCTGTTAGCGGGCAAGAGACCCAGTACTTC.

The chain carries TRBV30 and TRBJ1-2; unclear D gene. With 8 bases removed from V and 4 bases from J, the gap between germline ends came to 11 bases. This CDR3 region has 11 residues. Germline-derived CDR1 and CDR2 are GTSNPN and SVGIG (reference sequence). This chain's CDR3 is CAGYKGYGYTF. In DNA form, the CDR3 reads TGTGCCGGGTATAAGGGCTATGGCTACACCTTC.

CDR3 sequence (DNA): TGTGCCAGCATTTCCGTCAGGACAGATACGCAGTATTTT. Translation: CASISVRTDTQYF. This chain links TRBV28 with TRBJ2-3; D not certain. V was clipped by 7 bases and J by 3 bases, with 11 bases between them. Germline CDR1 reads MDHEN; CDR2 reads SYDVKM. The CDR3 length is 13 residues. Combining the CDR3 with reference TRBV28 and TRBJ2-3 gives the whole variable domain DVKVTQSSRYLVKRTGEKVFLECVQDMDHENMFWYRQDPGLGLRLIYFSYDVKMKEKGDIPEGYSVSREKKERFSLILESASTNQTSMYLCASISVRTDTQYFGPGTRLTVL.

This chain links TRBV20-1 with TRBJ1-6; 8 nucleotides match TRBD1. This CDR3 comprises 16 residues. Germline V gene sequence: CDR1 DFQATT, CDR2 SNEGSKA (reference sequence). V trimming: 1 base; J trimming: 10 bases; junction bases outside the gene matches: 12. The CDR3 loop is CSARGIDRGRESPLHF. Written as DNA, the CDR3 is TGCAGTGCTAGAGGGATAGACAGGGGTAGGGAATCACCCCTCCACTTT.